The 26 T cell receptor beta chains presented below share a single source sample, sequenced in a study of T cell responses to AZD1222 COVID-19 vaccine. Repertoires were generated with immunoSEQ multiplex PCR, while TCRdb's copy carries only in-frame clones and drops some. Of about 140,000 clones in the sample, about 86% are singletons; the top ten hold about 4.8%. This specimen consisted of peripheral blood, obtained 28 days after the second AZD1222 dose. These receptors were collected from an adult who received the AZD1222 COVID-19 vaccine.

The J gene is TRBJ1-2, the V gene TRBV6-5; D perhaps matches TRBD1 (6 bases). The germline V gene has CDR1 MNHEY and CDR2 SVGAGI. V was cut by 6 bases and J by 4 bases, with 18 bases left in between. The CDR3 runs to 15 residues. This chain's CDR3 is CASSDGGQGLYGYTF. The DNA for the CDR3 is TGTGCCAGCAGCGATGGAGGGCAGGGGCTCTATGGCTACACCTTC.

This rearrangement joins TRBV2 to TRBJ2-2; D perhaps matches TRBD1 (5 bases). The CDR3 has 14 residues. Germline CDR1 is SNHLY and CDR2 is FYNNEI. V was shortened by 0 bases and J by 5 bases, with 7 bases between the two germline ends. As DNA, the CDR3 is TGTGCCAGCAGTGAAGCGGGGCGAACCGGGGAGCTGTTTTTT. As protein: CASSEAGRTGELFF. Together with reference TRBV2 and TRBJ2-2, the CDR3 gives the full variable domain: EPEVTQTPSHQVTQMGQEVILRCVPISNHLYFYWYRQILGQKVEFLVSFYNNEISEKSEIFDDQFSVERPDGSNFTLKIRSTKLEDSAMYFCASSEAGRTGELFFGEGSRLTVL.

The chain joins TRBV18 to TRBJ1-1, with D maybe TRBD1 (5 bases). Germline V gene lookup returns CDR1 KGHSH and CDR2 LQKENI. The V end lost 3 bases, the J end lost 1 base, and 12 bases lay between the germline ends. The CDR3 length is 15 residues. The CDR3 nucleotides are TGTGCCAGCTCACCGAGCGGGACGGGGAACACTGAAGCTTTCTTT. Translation gives CASSPSGTGNTEAFF.

The chain employs TRBV11-3 and TRBJ2-7; a weak D match, TRBD2 (6 bases). V was trimmed by 1 base and J by 5 bases, leaving 12 bases between them. The germline CDR1 and CDR2 sequences are SGHNT and YENEEA. CDR3 size: 14 residues. DNA of the CDR3: TGTGCCAGCAGCTTAGGGGGGGATTCGGACGAGCAGTACTTC. Protein sequence: CASSLGGDSDEQYF.

This clone came up a few times. Other DNA sequences in the same sample also yield this CDR3. The chain uses TRBV18 and TRBJ2-7, with D perhaps matching TRBD2 (6 bases). This CDR3 has 12 residues. Trimming shortened V by 3 bases and J by 5 bases, and 8 bases separated the two germline ends. Germline V lookup: CDR1 KGHSH, CDR2 LQKENI. For the CDR3, the DNA is TGTGCCAGCTCACCGTCGGGGGACGAGCAGTACTTC. This codes for CASSPSGDEQYF.

This chain joins TRBV7-8 and TRBJ2-3; 9 bases align to TRBD2. In germline, CDR1 is SGHVS, CDR2 FQNEAQ. CDR3 length: 17 residues. V gave up 6 bases and J gave up 5 bases; unmatched junction bases: 15. The CDR3 region is CASRKEWLAGPGDTQYF. In DNA, the CDR3 is TGTGCCAGCAGGAAAGAGTGGCTAGCGGGACCGGGAGATACGCAGTATTTT.

V and J are TRBV30 and TRBJ1-2, with 8 bases aligning to TRBD1. Germline V gene data show CDR1 as GTSNPN and CDR2 as SVGIG (reference sequence). Trimming cost V 3 bases and J 3 bases; bases outside gene matches: 18. CDR3 size: 18 residues. CDR3 nucleotides: TGTGCCTGGAGGACTCGGGAGGGACAGGCCCCCCGACACTATGGCTACACCTTC. This translates into CAWRTREGQAPRHYGYTF.

The chain links TRBV27 to TRBJ2-2; 11 bases map to TRBD2. Germline V gene data show CDR1 as MNHEY and CDR2 as SMNVEV (reference sequence). The CDR3 has 17 amino acids. After removal of 2 bases from V and 0 bases from J, the junction contained 2 bases not matched to a gene. The CDR3: CASSLLAGGANTGELFF. The CDR3 DNA reads TGTGCCAGCAGTTTACTAGCGGGGGGAGCGAACACCGGGGAGCTGTTTTTT.

The chain links TRBV20-1 to TRBJ2-3; TRBD2 is a possible D gene (6 bases). Trimming shortened V by 3 bases and J by 0 bases, and 10 bases separated the two germline ends. CDR1 is DFQATT, CDR2 SNEGSKA, per germline (reference sequence). The CDR3 is 14 amino acids. The CDR3 reads CSASFGTSTDTQYF. The CDR3 DNA reads TGCAGTGCTAGTTTCGGGACTAGCACAGATACGCAGTATTTT.

The chain couples TRBV20-1 to TRBJ2-7; D gene unclear. The germline V gene encodes CDR1 DFQATT and CDR2 SNEGSKA (reference sequence). Deletions cut 3 bases from V and 5 bases from J, with 8 bases between. CDR3 size: 11 residues. CDR3 loop: CSASPRDEQYF. CDR3 DNA sequence: TGCAGTGCTAGCCCGAGAGACGAGCAGTACTTC.

A few counts support this clone. J is TRBJ1-2 and V is TRBV19; D perhaps matches TRBD1 (5 bases). V was clipped by 0 bases and J by 3 bases, with 14 bases between them. CDR1 LNHDA and CDR2 SQIVND come from the germline V gene (reference sequence). This CDR3 contains 16 residues. The CDR3 reads CASSIEWRDSYYGYTF. The DNA of the CDR3 is TGTGCCAGTAGTATAGAGTGGCGCGACAGCTACTATGGCTACACCTTC.

This clone was found a few times. The chain joins TRBV5-1 to TRBJ1-1, with D perhaps matching TRBD1 (5 bases). The CDR3 has 16 residues. V dropped 4 bases and J dropped 5 bases, with 21 bases sitting between them. CDR1 and CDR2 from the germline V gene are SGHRS and YFSETQ. CDR3 coding DNA: TGCGCCAGCAGCCCGGGCCCCAGGGACTTGGGGACTGAAGCTTTCTTT. Amino acid sequence: CASSPGPRDLGTEAFF.

V gene TRBV6-5 combines with J gene TRBJ2-3; no reliable D call. Germline-derived CDR1 and CDR2 are MNHEY and SVGAGI. V was cut by 2 bases and J by 3 bases, with 9 bases left in between. The CDR3 consists of 14 residues. DNA of the CDR3: TGTGCCAGCAGTTACATTGCCGAAACAGATACGCAGTATTTT. This codes for CASSYIAETDTQYF.

V usage is TRBV27 and J usage is TRBJ2-5; no firm D call. Trimming pared 5 bases from V and 2 bases from J, leaving 12 bases between. Germline assignment: CDR1 MNHEY and CDR2 SMNVEV (reference sequence). The CDR3 has 14 amino acids. The CDR3, as DNA: TGTGCCAGCAGTCCACTCGGAAAGCAAGAGACCCAGTACTTC. Its translation: CASSPLGKQETQYF.

V and J are TRBV11-3 and TRBJ2-1, with D possibly TRBD2 on 6 matching bases. This CDR3 has 17 amino acids. Between the trimmed V and J ends, which lost 0 bases and 4 bases, there was a span of 16 bases. Germline CDR1 and CDR2: SGHNT and YENEEA. In DNA form, the CDR3 reads TGTGCCAGCAGCTTAGAAGGTGGGGGGTACGGATACAATGAGCAGTTCTTC. It translates to CASSLEGGGYGYNEQFF.

The CDR3 here is CASSPGTLILYEQYF. Here the CDR3 DNA reads TGTGCCAGCAGCCCCGGGACCCTTATTCTCTACGAGCAGTACTTC. The chain is built from TRBV5-6 and TRBJ2-7; tentatively, D is TRBD1 or TRBD2 (5 bases each). V was clipped by 4 bases and J by 3 bases, with 17 bases between them. The CDR3 is 15 residues long. Looked up from germline, CDR1 is SGHDT and CDR2 is YYEEEE. Supplemented by reference TRBV5-6 and TRBJ2-7, the full variable domain reads DAGVTQSPTHLIKTRGQQVTLRCSPKSGHDTVSWYQQALGQGPQFIFQYYEEEERQRGNFPDRFSGHQFPNYSSELNVNALLLGDSALYLCASSPGTLILYEQYFGPGTRLTVT.

The chain has TRBV29-1 and TRBJ2-3; D unclear. Per the germline V gene, CDR1 is SQVTM and CDR2 is ANQGSEA. V lost 4 bases, J lost 1 base, and 15 bases lay in between. CDR3 length: 15 residues. CDR3 bases: TGCAGCGTTGTCGACCCCGAGGACGGCACAGATACGCAGTATTTT. It translates to CSVVDPEDGTDTQYF.

The chain has TRBV7-2 and TRBJ2-3; 9 bases are a match to TRBD2. V was pared by 3 bases and J by 4 bases, with 14 bases of the junction left unmatched. The CDR3 is made up of 18 amino acids. Germline loops: CDR1 SGHTA, CDR2 FQGNSA. CDR3 coding DNA: TGTGCCAGCAGCTTGCCGTTTATAACGGGACTAGCAGCAGATACGCAGTATTTT. It codes for CASSLPFITGLAADTQYF.

Only a few counts were recorded for this clone. This sequence joins TRBV30 and TRBJ1-2; 8 bases agree with TRBD1. Germline CDR1 GTSNPN, CDR2 SVGIG (reference sequence). The CDR3 is 13 residues long. The J segment lost 9 bases and the V segment lost 3 bases, leaving 9 bases of the junction unmatched. The CDR3 loop is CAWRGDRIMSYTF. The CDR3 DNA is TGTGCCTGGAGGGGGGACAGGATAATGAGCTACACCTTC.

The sample holds one count of this clone. This chain links TRBV7-2 with TRBJ2-1, with 8 bases fitting TRBD2. The CDR3 has 16 amino acids. CDR1 SGHTA and CDR2 FQGNSA come from the germline V gene. Unmatched junction bases numbered 11, after V lost 1 base and J lost 9 bases. The CDR3 nucleotides are TGTGCCAGCAGCTTAGGGCCCCTGACGGGGGGGAGTGAGCAGTTCTTC. It yields the protein CASSLGPLTGGSEQFF.

In its sample, this clone was seen once. The genes are TRBV13 and TRBJ1-2; D not resolved. From germline, CDR1 is PRHDT and CDR2 FYEKMQ (reference sequence). V was trimmed by 0 bases and J by 10 bases, leaving 18 bases between them. This CDR3 region has 15 residues. The CDR3 spells CASSLGDRRSGDYTF. The DNA of the CDR3 is TGTGCCAGCAGCTTAGGGGACCGACGGTCGGGTGACTACACCTTC. The entire variable domain, with the rest obtained from reference TRBV13 and TRBJ1-2, is as follows: AAGVIQSPRHLIKEKRETATLKCYPIPRHDTVYWYQQGPGQDPQFLISFYEKMQSDKGSIPDRFSAQQFSDYHSELNMSSLELGDSALYFCASSLGDRRSGDYTFGSGTRLTVV.

This clone was recorded only once. The CDR3 sequence: CASSLWGQVNTEAFF. Written as DNA, the CDR3 is TGTGCCAGCAGCTTATGGGGACAGGTGAACACTGAAGCTTTCTTT. The chain employs TRBV7-8 and TRBJ1-1, with TRBD1 identical over 8 bases. V was clipped by 2 bases and J by 0 bases; unmatched bases: 2. Germline assignment: CDR1 SGHVS and CDR2 FQNEAQ. The length of the CDR3 is 15 residues.

This chain uses TRBV5-1 with TRBJ2-7; TRBD2 is a possible D gene (6 bases). The germline V gene has CDR1 SGHRS and CDR2 YFSETQ. This CDR3 is built from 15 residues. The germline V and J ends were trimmed by 4 bases and 0 bases, with 14 bases remaining between them. The CDR3 here is CASSQGLQSSYEQYF. DNA for the CDR3: TGCGCCAGCAGCCAGGGACTCCAAAGCTCCTACGAGCAGTACTTC.

V usage is TRBV5-1 and J usage is TRBJ1-5, with TRBD1 identical over 10 bases. The CDR3 totals 14 residues. CDR1 SGHRS and CDR2 YFSETQ come from the germline V gene. V lost 5 bases to trimming and J lost 5 bases; unmatched junction nucleotides: 4. DNA for the CDR3: TGCGCCAGCAGAGCCGGGACAGGGGATCAGCCCCAGCATTTT. Its protein product is CASRAGTGDQPQHF.

With respect to this clone: The same CDR3 arises from other DNA sequences in this sample as well. The V gene is TRBV7-2, the J gene TRBJ1-3; D not resolved. V lost 1 base to trimming and J lost 0 bases, with 1 base between them. This CDR3 contains 13 residues. Germline lookup yields CDR1 SGHTA and CDR2 FQGNSA. CDR3 sequence (DNA): TGTGCCAGCAGCTTAGGCTCTGGAAACACCATATATTTT. This codes for CASSLGSGNTIYF. Filled out from reference TRBV7-2 and TRBJ1-3, the complete variable domain reads GAGVSQSPSNKVTEKGKDVELRCDPISGHTALYWYRQSLGQGLEFLIYFQGNSAPDKSGLPSDRFSAERTGGSVSTLTIQRTQQEDSAVYLCASSLGSGNTIYFGEGSWLTVV.

The chain has TRBV3-1 (or the pseudogene TRBV3-2) and TRBJ2-1; D may be TRBD2 (5 bases). From germline, CDR1 is LGHDT and CDR2 YNNKEL (reference sequence). The V gene lost 3 bases and the J gene lost 0 bases, with 9 bases spanning the gap. This CDR3 contains 15 residues. The CDR3 nucleotides are TGTGCCAGCAGCCAGCAGCGGACCTCCTACAATGAGCAGTTCTTC. This gives the protein CASSQQRTSYNEQFF.